A single sample gave rise to the 4 T cell receptor beta chains below, sequenced in a study of technical replicates of blood from a few donors. Libraries were prepared by immunoSEQ multiplex PCR; TCRdb keeps only in-frame clonotypes and omits some of them. The data contain some 96,000 clones, approximately 94% of them seen just once; the ten biggest clones take up 0.2% to 0.25%. Sequencing used T cells isolated from PBMCs. The receptor source for this set is a human donor in good health.

The chain recombines TRBV4-1 with TRBJ2-5, with D possibly being TRBD2 (7 bases). Germline CDR1 is MGHRA and CDR2 is YSYEKL. V dropped 4 bases and J dropped 5 bases, with 17 bases sitting between them. The length of the CDR3 is 15 residues. CDR3 DNA sequence: TGCGCCAGCAGCCCGGGTAGGGGGGGGAGGGAGACCCAGTACTTC. Encoded protein: CASSPGRGGRETQYF.

The CDR3 coding sequence is TGTGCCAGCGCCGCGGACACCATATATTTT. It translates to CASAADTIYF. V gene TRBV2 combines with J gene TRBJ1-3, with D hard to call. Trimming pared 8 bases from V and 8 bases from J, leaving 7 bases between. Per the germline V gene, CDR1 is SNHLY and CDR2 is FYNNEI. The CDR3 loop spans 10 amino acids.

This rearrangement joins TRBV7-2 to TRBJ2-5; D might be TRBD1 (5 bases). This CDR3 contains 14 residues. Germline-derived CDR1 and CDR2 are SGHTA and FQGNSA. Trimming pared 5 bases from V and 1 base from J, leaving 11 bases between. The CDR3 is CASSPLRVQETQYF. Here the CDR3 DNA reads TGTGCCAGCAGCCCTCTCAGGGTCCAAGAGACCCAGTACTTC. Full variable domain (rest looked up from reference TRBV7-2 and TRBJ2-5): GAGVSQSPSNKVTEKGKDVELRCDPISGHTALYWYRQSLGQGLEFLIYFQGNSAPDKSGLPSDRFSAERTGGSVSTLTIQRTQQEDSAVYLCASSPLRVQETQYFGPGTRLLVL.

The chain is built from TRBV7-9 and TRBJ1-4, with unresolved D. This CDR3 contains 12 residues. Trimming removed 1 base at V and 8 bases at J, with 5 bases between. CDR1 is SEHNR, CDR2 FQNEAQ, per germline (reference sequence). The CDR3: CASSLGSEKLFF. The CDR3 region has the DNA TGTGCCAGCAGCTTAGGTTCGGAAAAACTGTTTTTT.